What follows is one TCR beta chain and its context. Other DNA sequences of this sample code for an identical CDR3. Methods used by the authors: Reference gene primers were amplified, and this amplification served to estimate nucleated cell counts. The assay was immunoSEQ multiplex PCR, and TCRdb's table has in-frame clones only and misses some. From that table come the V and J calls and clone size; the DNA was used to work out D and trimming. The table lists over 55,000 clones, 70% to 80% of them singletons. This specimen belongs to a study of blood T cell repertoires in COVID-19. On the study more broadly: The United States, Italy and Spain provided the acute and convalescent COVID-19 samples. Sources were T cells, B-cell-depleted T cells, or PBMCs; the material itself was cDNA or gDNA.

Germline trimming cut 6 bases from V and 1 base from J; bases unmatched to any gene: 5. Germline lookup yields CDR1 LNHDA and CDR2 SQIVND (reference sequence). CDR3 size: 14 residues. The receptor was derived from a woman between 65 and 79 years old with acute or convalescent COVID-19. The chain employs TRBV19 and TRBJ1-1; 7 bases fit TRBD1. Sequencing was performed on peripheral blood. The CDR3 sequence: CASSPKGANTEAFF. The CDR3, as DNA: TGTGCCAGTAGCCCCAAGGGGGCGAACACTGAAGCTTTCTTT.